This T cell receptor (beta chain) comes out of a study of cytomegalovirus exposure and HLA in healthy donors. As regards this clone: Its antigen is still unknown.

V trimming: 3 bases; J trimming: 2 bases; junction bases outside the gene matches: 7. There are 15 residues in the CDR3. Per germline, CDR1 LNHNV and CDR2 YYDKDF (reference sequence). Findings of the study overall: 150 to 200 TCR beta chains were listed as cytomegalovirus-associated. Later on, an analysis showed TCR association rates differing by HLA locus, with DRB1 the most and HLA-C the fewest.

PCR used 60 Vbeta primers and 13 Jbeta primers. The table came from immunoSEQ multiplex PCR; TCRdb's copy has only in-frame clones and leaves some out. This specimen shows roughly 39,000 clones; the ten leading clones hold over 3%. The sample consisted of PBMCs. The sequence was obtained from a woman aged 25 to 39 in good health and CMV-seropositive. The chain uses TRBV15 and TRBJ2-7; 7 bases match TRBD1. As DNA, the CDR3 is TGTGCCACCAGCAGCGCGGACAGGCCGGCCTACGAGCAGTACTTC. Protein: CATSSADRPAYEQYF. The variable domain in full, completed from reference TRBV15 and TRBJ2-7, reads DAMVIQNPRYQVTQFGKPVTLSCSQTLNHNVMYWYQQKSSQAPKLLFHYYDKDFNNEADTPDNFQSRRPNTSFCFLDIRSPGLGDTAMYLCATSSADRPAYEQYFGPGTRLTVT.